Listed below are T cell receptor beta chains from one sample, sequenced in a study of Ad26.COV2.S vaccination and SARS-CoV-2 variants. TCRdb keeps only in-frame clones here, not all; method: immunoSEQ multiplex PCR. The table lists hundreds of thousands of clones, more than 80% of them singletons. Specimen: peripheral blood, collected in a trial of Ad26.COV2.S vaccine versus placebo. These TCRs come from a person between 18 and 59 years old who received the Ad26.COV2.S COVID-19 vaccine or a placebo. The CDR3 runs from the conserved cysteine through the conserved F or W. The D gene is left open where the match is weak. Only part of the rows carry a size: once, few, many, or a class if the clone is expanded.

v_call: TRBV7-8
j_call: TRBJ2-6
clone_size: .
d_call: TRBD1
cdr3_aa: CASSTPTGDSFSGANVLTF
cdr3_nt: TGTGCCAGCAGCACCCCGACAGGGGACTCCTTCTCTGGGGCCAACGTCCTGACTTTC

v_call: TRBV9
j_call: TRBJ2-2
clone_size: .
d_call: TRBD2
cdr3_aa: CASSVEAGVTGELFF
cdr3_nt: TGTGCCAGCAGCGTAGAAGCGGGGGTCACCGGGGAGCTGTTTTTT

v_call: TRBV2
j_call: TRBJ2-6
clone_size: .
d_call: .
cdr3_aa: CATPRRGAPLSGANVLTF
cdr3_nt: TGTGCCACCCCACGTCGGGGGGCACCCCTCTCTGGGGCCAACGTCCTGACTTTC

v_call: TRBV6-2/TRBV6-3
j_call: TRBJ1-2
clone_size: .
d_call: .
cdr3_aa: CASSYNSLVGYTF
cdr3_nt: TGTGCCAGCAGTTACAACAGTCTGGTGGGCTACACCTTC

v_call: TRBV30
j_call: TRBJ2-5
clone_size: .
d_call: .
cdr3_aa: CAWSVLGQQETQYF
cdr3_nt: TGTGCCTGGAGTGTACTAGGCCAGCAAGAGACCCAGTACTTC

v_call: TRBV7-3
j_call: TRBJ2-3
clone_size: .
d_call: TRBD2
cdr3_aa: CASSSLLAGGRETQYF
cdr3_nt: TGTGCCAGCAGCTCGCTGTTAGCGGGGGGAAGGGAAACGCAGTATTTT

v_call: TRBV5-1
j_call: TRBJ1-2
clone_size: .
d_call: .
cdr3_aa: CASRNPLGATNYGYTF
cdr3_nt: TGCGCCAGCAGGAACCCGTTGGGGGCGACTAACTATGGCTACACCTTC

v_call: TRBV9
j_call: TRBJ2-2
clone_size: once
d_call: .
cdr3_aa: CASSAGGALNTGELFF
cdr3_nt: TGTGCCAGCAGCGCTGGGGGGGCGTTGAACACCGGGGAGCTGTTTTTT

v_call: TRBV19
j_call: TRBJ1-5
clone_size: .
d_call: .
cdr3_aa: CASSIVVQYQPQHF
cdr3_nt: TGTGCCAGTAGTATAGTGGTACAGTATCAGCCCCAGCATTTT

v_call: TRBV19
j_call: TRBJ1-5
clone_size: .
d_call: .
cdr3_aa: CASTTGRGAGQPQHF
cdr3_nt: TGTGCCAGTACTACAGGTAGGGGGGCTGGTCAGCCCCAGCATTTT

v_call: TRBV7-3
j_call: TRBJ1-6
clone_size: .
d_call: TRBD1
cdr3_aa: CASSLTAATGEYNSPLHF
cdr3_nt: TGTGCCAGCAGCTTAACGGCCGCGACAGGGGAATATAATTCACCCCTCCACTTT

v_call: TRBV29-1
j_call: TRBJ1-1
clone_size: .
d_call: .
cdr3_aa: CSARAPATEAFF
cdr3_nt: TGCAGCGCCCGGGCCCCGGCCACTGAAGCTTTCTTT

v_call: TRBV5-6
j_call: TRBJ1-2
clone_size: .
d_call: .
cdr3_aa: CASSLESDNYGYTF
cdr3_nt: TGTGCCAGCAGCTTGGAATCCGATAACTATGGCTACACCTTC

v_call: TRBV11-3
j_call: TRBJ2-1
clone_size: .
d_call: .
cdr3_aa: CASSLEGRYNEQFF
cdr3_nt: TGTGCCAGCAGCTTAGAGGGTCGATACAATGAGCAGTTCTTC

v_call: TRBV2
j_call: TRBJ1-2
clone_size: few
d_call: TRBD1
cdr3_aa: CASNRDRREGYTF
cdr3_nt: TGTGCCAGCAACCGGGACAGGAGGGAAGGCTACACCTTC

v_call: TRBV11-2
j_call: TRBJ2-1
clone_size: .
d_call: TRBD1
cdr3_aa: CASSPDRNNEQFF
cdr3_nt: TGTGCCAGCAGCCCGGACAGGAACAATGAGCAGTTCTTC

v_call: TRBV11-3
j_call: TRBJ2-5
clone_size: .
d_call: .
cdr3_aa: CASSLNPGQTQYF
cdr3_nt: TGTGCCAGCAGCTTAAACCCGGGGCAGACCCAGTACTTC

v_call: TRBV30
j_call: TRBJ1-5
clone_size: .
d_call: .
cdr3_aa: CAWRGPSGNQPQHF
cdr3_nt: TGTGCCTGGAGGGGACCCTCGGGCAATCAGCCCCAGCATTTT

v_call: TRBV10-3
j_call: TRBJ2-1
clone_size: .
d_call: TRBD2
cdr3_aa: CAISESLAGGNEQFF
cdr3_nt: TGTGCCATCAGTGAGTCCCTAGCGGGGGGCAATGAGCAGTTCTTC

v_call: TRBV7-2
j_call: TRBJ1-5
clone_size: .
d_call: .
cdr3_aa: CASSLAMGNQPQHF
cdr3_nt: TGTGCCAGCAGCTTAGCGATGGGCAATCAGCCCCAGCATTTT

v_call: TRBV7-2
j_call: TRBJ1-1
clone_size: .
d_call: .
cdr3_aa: CASSLAGKMNTEAFF
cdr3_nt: TGTGCCAGCAGCTTAGCTGGGAAAATGAACACTGAAGCTTTCTTT

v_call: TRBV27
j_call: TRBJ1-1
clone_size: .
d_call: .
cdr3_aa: CASSPLRQLDEAFF
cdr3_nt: TGTGCCAGCAGTCCCCTAAGACAACTAGATGAAGCTTTCTTT

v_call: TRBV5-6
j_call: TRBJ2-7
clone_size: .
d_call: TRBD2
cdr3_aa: CASSLTPPTSGRAYEQYF
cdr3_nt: TGTGCCAGCAGCTTGACCCCCCCGACTAGCGGGAGAGCCTACGAGCAGTACTTC

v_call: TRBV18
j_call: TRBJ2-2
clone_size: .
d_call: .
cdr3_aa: CASSPDNTGELFF
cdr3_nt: TGTGCCAGCTCACCTGATAACACCGGGGAGCTGTTTTTT

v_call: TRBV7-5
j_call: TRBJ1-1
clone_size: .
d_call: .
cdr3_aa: CARSRIDGARTEAFF
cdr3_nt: TGTGCCAGAAGCCGGATCGACGGGGCGAGGACTGAAGCTTTCTTT

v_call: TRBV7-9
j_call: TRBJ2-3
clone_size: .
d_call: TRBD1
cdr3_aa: CASSTRQGASDTQYF
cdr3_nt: TGTGCCAGCAGCACTAGACAGGGGGCTTCAGATACGCAGTATTTT

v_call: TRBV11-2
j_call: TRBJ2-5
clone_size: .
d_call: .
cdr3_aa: CASSFAGPSPETQYF
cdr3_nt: TGTGCCAGCAGCTTTGCGGGACCAAGCCCGGAGACCCAGTACTTC

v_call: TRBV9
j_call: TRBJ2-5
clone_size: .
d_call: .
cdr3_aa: CASSVANRDGTQYF
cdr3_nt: TGTGCCAGCAGCGTAGCTAACAGGGACGGGACCCAGTACTTC

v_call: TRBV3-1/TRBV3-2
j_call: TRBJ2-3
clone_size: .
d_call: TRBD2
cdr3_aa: CASSQSGRASSPDTQYF
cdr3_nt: TGTGCCAGCAGCCAAAGCGGGAGGGCCAGTAGTCCAGATACGCAGTATTTT

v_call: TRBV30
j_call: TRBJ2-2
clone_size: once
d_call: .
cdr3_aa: CAWSSGTPPGELFF
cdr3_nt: TGTGCCTGGAGTTCCGGGACCCCCCCCGGGGAGCTGTTTTTT

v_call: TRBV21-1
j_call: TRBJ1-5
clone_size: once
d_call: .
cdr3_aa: CASSKLDRGLGNQPQHF
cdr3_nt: TGTGCCAGCAGCAAACTGGACAGGGGGCTGGGCAATCAGCCCCAGCATTTT

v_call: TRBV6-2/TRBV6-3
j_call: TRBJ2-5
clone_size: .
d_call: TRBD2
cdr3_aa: CASSFPPGTSGVLETQYF
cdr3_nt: TGTGCCAGCAGTTTTCCCCCCGGGACTAGCGGGGTACTAGAGACCCAGTACTTC

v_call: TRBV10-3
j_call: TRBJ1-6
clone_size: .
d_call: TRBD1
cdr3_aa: CAIRGTDNSPLHF
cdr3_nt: TGTGCCATCAGAGGGACAGATAATTCACCCCTCCACTTT

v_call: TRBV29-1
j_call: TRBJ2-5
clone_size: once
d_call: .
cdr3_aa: CSVGEVELKETQYF
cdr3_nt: TGCAGCGTTGGGGAGGTGGAACTTAAGGAGACCCAGTACTTC

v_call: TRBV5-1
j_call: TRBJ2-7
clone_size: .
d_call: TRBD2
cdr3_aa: CASSLGTSGGQGSYEQYF
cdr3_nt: TGCGCCAGCAGCTTGGGGACTAGCGGGGGGCAGGGCTCCTACGAGCAGTACTTC

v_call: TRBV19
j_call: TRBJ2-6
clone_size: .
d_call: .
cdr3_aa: CASSQQSSGANVLTF
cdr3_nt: TGTGCCAGTAGCCAACAGAGCTCTGGGGCCAACGTCCTGACTTTC

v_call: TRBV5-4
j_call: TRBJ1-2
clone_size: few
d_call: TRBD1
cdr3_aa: CASSLVLTGDGYTF
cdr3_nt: TGTGCCAGCAGCTTGGTCCTTACAGGGGATGGCTACACCTTC

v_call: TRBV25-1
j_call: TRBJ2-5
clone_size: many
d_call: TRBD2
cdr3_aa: CASTPRLLAGGETQYF
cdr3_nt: TGTGCCAGCACTCCTCGCCTACTAGCGGGAGGGGAGACCCAGTACTTC

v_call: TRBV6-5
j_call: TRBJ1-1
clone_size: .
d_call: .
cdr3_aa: CASVEALSTEAFF
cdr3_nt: TGTGCCAGCGTCGAGGCACTCAGCACTGAAGCTTTCTTT

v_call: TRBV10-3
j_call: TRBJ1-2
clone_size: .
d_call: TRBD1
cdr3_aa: CAISGGEGTGSLGIF
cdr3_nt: TGTGCCATCAGTGGGGGGGAAGGGACAGGGTCTCTCGGGATCTTC

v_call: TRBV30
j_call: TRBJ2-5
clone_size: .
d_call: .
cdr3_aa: CAWSPGSSAQYF
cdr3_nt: TGTGCCTGGAGTCCCGGGAGTAGCGCCCAGTACTTC

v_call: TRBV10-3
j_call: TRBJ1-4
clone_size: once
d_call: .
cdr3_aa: CAISERHTNEKLFF
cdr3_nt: TGTGCCATCAGTGAACGGCATACTAATGAAAAACTGTTTTTT

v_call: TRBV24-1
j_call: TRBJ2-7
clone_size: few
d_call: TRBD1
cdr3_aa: CATSDPDRAYEQYF
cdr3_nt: TGTGCCACCAGTGACCCGGACAGGGCCTACGAGCAGTACTTC

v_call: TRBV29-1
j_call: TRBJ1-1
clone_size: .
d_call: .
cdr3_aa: CSASRGGMGTEAFF
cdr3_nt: TGCAGCGCTTCTAGGGGAGGGATGGGCACTGAAGCTTTCTTT

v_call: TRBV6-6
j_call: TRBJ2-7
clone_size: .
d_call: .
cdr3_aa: CASSYFQGYEQYF
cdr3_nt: TGTGCCAGCAGTTACTTCCAGGGATACGAGCAGTACTTC

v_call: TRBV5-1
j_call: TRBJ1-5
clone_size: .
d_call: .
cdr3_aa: CASSFLSNQPQHF
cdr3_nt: TGCGCCAGCAGCTTTTTAAGCAATCAGCCCCAGCATTTT

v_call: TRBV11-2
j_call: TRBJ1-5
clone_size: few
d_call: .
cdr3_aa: CASSLGQTWPQHF
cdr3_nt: TGTGCCAGCAGCTTAGGACAGACGTGGCCCCAGCATTTT

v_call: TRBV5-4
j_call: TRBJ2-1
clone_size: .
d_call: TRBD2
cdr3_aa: CASSFPSGPPDEQFF
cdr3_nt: TGTGCCAGCAGCTTCCCTAGCGGTCCACCGGATGAGCAGTTCTTC

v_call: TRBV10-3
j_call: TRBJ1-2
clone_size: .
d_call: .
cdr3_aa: CAISESLTFTPYGYTF
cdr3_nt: TGTGCCATCAGTGAGTCTTTGACTTTCACCCCCTATGGCTACACCTTC

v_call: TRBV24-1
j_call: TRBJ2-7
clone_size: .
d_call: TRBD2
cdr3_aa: CATSDFLLAGGSREQYF
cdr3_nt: TGTGCCACCAGTGATTTCCTCTTAGCGGGGGGGAGTCGCGAGCAGTACTTC